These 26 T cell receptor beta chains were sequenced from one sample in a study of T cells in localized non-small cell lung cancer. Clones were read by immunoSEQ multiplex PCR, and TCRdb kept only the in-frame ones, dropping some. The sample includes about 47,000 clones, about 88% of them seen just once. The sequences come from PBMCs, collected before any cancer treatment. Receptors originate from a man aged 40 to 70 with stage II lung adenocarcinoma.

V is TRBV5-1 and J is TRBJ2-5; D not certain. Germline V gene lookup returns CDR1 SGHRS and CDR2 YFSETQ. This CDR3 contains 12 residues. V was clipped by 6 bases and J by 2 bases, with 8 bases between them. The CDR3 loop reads CASKYGQETQYF. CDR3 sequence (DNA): TGCGCCAGCAAGTACGGGCAAGAGACCCAGTACTTC.

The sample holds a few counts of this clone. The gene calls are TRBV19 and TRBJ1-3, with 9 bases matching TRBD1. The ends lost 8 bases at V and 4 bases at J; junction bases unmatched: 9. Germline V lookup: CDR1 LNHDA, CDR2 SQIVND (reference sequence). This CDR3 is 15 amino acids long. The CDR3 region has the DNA TGTGCCAGTGGCCTAACAGGGGGCTTGGGAAACACCATATATTTT. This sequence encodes CASGLTGGLGNTIYF.

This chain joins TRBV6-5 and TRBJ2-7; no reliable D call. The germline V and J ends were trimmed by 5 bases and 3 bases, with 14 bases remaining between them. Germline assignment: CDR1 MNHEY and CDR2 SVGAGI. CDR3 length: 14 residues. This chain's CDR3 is CASSDRPPFYEQYV. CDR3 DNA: TGTGCCAGCAGTGACCGACCACCCTTCTACGAGCAGTACGTC.

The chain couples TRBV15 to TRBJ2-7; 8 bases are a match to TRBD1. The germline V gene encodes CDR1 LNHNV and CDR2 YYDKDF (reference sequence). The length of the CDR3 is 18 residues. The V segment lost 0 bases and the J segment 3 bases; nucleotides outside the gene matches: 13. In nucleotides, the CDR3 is TGTGCCACCAGCAGAGATCAAAGGAACAGGGGGGAAAACTACGAGCAGTACGTC. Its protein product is CATSRDQRNRGENYEQYV.

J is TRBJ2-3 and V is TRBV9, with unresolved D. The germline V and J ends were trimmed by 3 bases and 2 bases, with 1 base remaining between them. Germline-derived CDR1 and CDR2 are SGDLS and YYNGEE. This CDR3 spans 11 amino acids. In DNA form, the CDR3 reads TGTGCCAGCAGCGCCACAGATACGCAGTATTTT. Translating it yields CASSATDTQYF.

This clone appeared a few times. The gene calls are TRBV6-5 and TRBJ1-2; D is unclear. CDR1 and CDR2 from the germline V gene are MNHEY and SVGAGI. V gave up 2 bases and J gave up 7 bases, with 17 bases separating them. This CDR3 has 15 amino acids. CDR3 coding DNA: TGTGCCAGCAGTTACGGCGCTGGGGTCTCGTCTGGCTACACCTTC. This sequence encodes CASSYGAGVSSGYTF.

CDR3 coding DNA: TGTGCCAGCAGCCAAGTTGGAGTGGGTGAGCAGTTCTTC. Amino acids: CASSQVGVGEQFF. The V and J genes are TRBV4-2 and TRBJ2-1; the D is unclear. There are 13 residues in the CDR3. Trimming pared 1 base from V and 9 bases from J, leaving 10 bases between. Per the germline V gene, CDR1 is LGHNA and CDR2 is YNFKEQ.

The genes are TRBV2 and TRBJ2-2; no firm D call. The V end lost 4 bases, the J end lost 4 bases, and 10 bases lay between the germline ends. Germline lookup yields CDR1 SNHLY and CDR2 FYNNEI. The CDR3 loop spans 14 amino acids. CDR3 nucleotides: TGTGCCAGCAGTGTGGACCGTAGCACCGGGGAGCTGTTTTTT. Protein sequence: CASSVDRSTGELFF.

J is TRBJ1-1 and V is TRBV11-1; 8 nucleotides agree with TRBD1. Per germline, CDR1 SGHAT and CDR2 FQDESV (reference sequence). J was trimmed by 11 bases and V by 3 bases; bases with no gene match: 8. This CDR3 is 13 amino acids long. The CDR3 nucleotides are TGTGCCAGCAGCTTTCCCGGGACAGGAAGGGCTTTCTTT. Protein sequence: CASSFPGTGRAFF.

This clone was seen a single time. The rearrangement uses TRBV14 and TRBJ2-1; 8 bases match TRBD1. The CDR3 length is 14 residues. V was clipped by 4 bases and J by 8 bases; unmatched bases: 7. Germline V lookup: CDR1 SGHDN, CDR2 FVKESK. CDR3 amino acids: CASSPLDRDHEQFF. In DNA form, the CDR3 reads TGTGCCAGCAGCCCTTTGGACAGGGACCATGAGCAGTTCTTC.

CDR3 sequence (DNA): TGTGCCAGCAGCCAAGAAGATGGGGTGAACACTGAAGCTTTCTTT. The encoded protein is CASSQEDGVNTEAFF. The chain recombines TRBV4-2 with TRBJ1-1; D not resolved. The CDR3 runs to 15 residues. Germline V gene lookup returns CDR1 LGHNA and CDR2 YNFKEQ. Deletions cut 0 bases from V and 0 bases from J, with 8 bases between.

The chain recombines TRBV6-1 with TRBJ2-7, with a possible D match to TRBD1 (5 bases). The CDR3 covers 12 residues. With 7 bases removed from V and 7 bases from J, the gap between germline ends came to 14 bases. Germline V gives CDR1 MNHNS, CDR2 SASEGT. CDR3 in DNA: TGTGCCAGCATGGGCAGGGCGCGAGAGCAGTACTTC. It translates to CASMGRAREQYF.

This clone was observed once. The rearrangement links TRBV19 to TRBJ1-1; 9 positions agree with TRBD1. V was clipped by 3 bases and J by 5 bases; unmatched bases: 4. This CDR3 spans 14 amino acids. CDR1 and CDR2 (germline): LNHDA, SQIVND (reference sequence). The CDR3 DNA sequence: TGTGCCAGTAGTATCCTGACAGGGGGGACTGAAGCTTTCTTT. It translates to CASSILTGGTEAFF.

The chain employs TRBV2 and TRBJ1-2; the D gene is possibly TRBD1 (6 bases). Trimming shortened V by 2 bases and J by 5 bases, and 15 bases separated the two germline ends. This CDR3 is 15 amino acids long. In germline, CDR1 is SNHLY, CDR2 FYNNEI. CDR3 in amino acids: CASSELRQVGYGYTF. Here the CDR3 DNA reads TGTGCCAGCAGTGAACTCCGACAGGTGGGGTATGGCTACACCTTC.

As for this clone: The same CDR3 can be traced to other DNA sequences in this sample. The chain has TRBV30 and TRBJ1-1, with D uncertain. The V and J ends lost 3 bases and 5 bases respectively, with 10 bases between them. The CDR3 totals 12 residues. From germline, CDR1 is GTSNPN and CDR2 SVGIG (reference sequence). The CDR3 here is CAWRQWKTEAFF. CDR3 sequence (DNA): TGTGCCTGGAGACAGTGGAAAACTGAAGCTTTCTTT. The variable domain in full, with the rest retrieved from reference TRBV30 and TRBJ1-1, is SQTIHQWPATLVQPVGSPLSLECTVEGTSNPNLYWYRQAAGRGLQLLFYSVGIGQISSEVPQNLSASRPQDRQFILSSKKLLLSDSGFYLCAWRQWKTEAFFGQGTRLTVV.

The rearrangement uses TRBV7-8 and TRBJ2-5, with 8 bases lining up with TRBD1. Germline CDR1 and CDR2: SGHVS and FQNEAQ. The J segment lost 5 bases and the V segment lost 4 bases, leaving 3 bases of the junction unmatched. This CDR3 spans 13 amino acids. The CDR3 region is CASSSGGAETQYF. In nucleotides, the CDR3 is TGTGCCAGCAGCTCAGGGGGCGCTGAGACCCAGTACTTC.

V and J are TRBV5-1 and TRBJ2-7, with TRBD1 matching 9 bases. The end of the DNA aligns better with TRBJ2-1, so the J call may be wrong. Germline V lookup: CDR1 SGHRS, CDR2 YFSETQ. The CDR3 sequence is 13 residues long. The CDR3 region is CASIGTGYNEQFF. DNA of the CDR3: TGCGCCAGCATCGGGACAGGGTACAATGAGCAGTTCTTC.

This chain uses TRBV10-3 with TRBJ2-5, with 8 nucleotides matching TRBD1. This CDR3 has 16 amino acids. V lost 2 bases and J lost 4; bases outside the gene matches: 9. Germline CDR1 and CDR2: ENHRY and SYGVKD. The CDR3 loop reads CAISEGQGSRSETQYF. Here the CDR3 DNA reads TGTGCCATCAGTGAGGGACAGGGAAGTAGGTCAGAGACCCAGTACTTC.

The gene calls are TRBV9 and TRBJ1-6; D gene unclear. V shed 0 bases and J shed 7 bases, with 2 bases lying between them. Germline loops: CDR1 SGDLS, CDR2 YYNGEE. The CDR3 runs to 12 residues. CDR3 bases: TGTGCCAGCAGCGTAGGAAATTCACCCCTCCACTTT. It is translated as CASSVGNSPLHF.

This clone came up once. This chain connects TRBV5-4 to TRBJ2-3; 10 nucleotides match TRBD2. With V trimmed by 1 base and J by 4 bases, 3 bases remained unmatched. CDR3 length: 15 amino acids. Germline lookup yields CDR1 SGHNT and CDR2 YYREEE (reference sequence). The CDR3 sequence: CASSLSGGEADTQYF. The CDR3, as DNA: TGTGCCAGCAGCTTGAGCGGGGGGGAGGCAGATACGCAGTATTTT.

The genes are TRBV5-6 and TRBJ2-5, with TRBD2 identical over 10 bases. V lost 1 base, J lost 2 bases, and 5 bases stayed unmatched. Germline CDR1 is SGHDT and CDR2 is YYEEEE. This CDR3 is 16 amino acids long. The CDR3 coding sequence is TGTGCCAGCAGCTTGTTAGCGGGGGGAGGACAAGAGACCCAGTACTTC. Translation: CASSLLAGGGQETQYF.

For the CDR3, the DNA is TGCGCCAGCAGCCAAAGGATTGACAGGCCTTATGGCTACACCTTC. Translation gives CASSQRIDRPYGYTF. The chain joins TRBV4-1 to TRBJ1-2; D is perhaps TRBD1 (6 bases). The CDR3 runs 15 residues. The V gene lost 2 bases and the J gene lost 5 bases, with 15 bases spanning the gap. CDR1 and CDR2 (germline): MGHRA, YSYEKL.

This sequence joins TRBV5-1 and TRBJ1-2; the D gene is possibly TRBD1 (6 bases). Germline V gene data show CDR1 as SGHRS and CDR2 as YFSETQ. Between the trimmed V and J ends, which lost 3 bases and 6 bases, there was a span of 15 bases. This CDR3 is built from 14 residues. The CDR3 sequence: CASSSLNRDHGYTF. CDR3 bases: TGCGCCAGCAGCTCCCTGAACAGGGATCATGGCTACACCTTC.

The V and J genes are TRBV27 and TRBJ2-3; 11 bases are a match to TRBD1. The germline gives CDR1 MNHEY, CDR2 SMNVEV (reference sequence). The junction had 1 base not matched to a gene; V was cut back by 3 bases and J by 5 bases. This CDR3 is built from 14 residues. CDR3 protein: CASSFGTGGDTQYF. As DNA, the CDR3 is TGTGCCAGCAGTTTTGGGACAGGGGGAGATACGCAGTATTTT.

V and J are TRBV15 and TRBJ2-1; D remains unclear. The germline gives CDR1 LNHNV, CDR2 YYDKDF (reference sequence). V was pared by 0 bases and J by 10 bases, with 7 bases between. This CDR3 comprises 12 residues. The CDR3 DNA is TGTGCCACCAGCAGAGATGGGCTAGAGCAGTTCTTC. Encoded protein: CATSRDGLEQFF.

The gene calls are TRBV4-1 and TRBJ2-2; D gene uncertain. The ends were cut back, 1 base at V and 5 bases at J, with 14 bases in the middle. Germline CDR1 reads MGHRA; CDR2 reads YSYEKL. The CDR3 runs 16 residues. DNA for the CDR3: TGCGCCAGCAGCCAAGGAGCCGGCGCCTTAACCGGGGAGCTGTTTTTT. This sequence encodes CASSQGAGALTGELFF.